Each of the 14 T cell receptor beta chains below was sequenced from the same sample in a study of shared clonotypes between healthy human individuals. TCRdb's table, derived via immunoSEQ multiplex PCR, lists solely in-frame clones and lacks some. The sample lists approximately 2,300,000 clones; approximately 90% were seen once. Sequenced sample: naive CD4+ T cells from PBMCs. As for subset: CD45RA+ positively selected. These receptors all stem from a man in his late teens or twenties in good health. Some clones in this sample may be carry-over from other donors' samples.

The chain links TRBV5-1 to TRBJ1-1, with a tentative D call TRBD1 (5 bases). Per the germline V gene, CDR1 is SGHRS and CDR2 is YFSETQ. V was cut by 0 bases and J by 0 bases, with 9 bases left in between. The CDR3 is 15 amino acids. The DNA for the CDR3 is TGCGCCAGCAGCTTGGCCGGGGCGGTGAACACTGAAGCTTTCTTT. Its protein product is CASSLAGAVNTEAFF.

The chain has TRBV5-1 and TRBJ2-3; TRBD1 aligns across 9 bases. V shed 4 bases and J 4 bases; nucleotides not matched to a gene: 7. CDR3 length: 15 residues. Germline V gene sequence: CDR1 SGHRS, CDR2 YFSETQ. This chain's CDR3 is CASSRPGQGSDTQYF. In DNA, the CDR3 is TGCGCCAGCAGCCGACCGGGACAGGGCTCAGATACGCAGTATTTT.

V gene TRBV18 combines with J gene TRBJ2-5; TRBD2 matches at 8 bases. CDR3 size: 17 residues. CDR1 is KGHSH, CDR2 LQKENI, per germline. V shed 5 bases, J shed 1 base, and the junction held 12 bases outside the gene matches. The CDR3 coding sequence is TGTGCCAGCTCATCCATAACCGGGAGGGGGAGCCAAGAGACCCAGTACTTC. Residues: CASSSITGRGSQETQYF.

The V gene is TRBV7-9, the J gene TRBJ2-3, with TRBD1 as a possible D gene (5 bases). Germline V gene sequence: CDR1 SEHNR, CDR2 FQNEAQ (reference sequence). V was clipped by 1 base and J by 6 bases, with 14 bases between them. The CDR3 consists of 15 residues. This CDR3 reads CASSLGAGIRDTQYF. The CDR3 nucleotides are TGTGCCAGCAGCTTAGGGGCAGGGATTCGGGATACGCAGTATTTT.

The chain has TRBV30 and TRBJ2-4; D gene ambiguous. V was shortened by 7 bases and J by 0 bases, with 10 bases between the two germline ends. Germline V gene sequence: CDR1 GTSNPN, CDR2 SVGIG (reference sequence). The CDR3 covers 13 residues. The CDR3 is CASRTLAKNIQYF. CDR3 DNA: TGTGCCTCCAGGACGTTAGCCAAAAACATTCAGTACTTC.

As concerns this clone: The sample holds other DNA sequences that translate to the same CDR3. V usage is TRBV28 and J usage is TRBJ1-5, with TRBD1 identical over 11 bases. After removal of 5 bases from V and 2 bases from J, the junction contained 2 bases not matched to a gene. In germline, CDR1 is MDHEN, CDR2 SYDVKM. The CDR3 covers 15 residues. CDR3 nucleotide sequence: TGTGCCAGCAGTCGGACAGGGGGCGGCAATCAGCCCCAGCATTTT. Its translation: CASSRTGGGNQPQHF.

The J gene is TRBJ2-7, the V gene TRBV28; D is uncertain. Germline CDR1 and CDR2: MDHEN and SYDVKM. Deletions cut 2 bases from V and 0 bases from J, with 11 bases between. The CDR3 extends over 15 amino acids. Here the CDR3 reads CASSLKAWSSYEQYF. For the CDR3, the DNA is TGTGCCAGCAGTTTAAAGGCGTGGAGCTCCTACGAGCAGTACTTC.

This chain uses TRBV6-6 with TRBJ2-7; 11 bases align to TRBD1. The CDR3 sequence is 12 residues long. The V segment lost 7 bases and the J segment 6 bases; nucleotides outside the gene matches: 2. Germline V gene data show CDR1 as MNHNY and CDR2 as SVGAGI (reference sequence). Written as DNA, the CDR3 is TGTGCCAGCACGGGACAGGGGGGCGAGCAGTACTTC. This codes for CASTGQGGEQYF.

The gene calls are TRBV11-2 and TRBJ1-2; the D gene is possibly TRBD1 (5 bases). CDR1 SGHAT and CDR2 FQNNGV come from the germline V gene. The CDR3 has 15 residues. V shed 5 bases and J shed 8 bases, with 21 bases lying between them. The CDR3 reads CASSTPRGTRLGYTF. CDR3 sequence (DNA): TGTGCCAGCAGCACTCCCCGGGGCACCCGTTTGGGCTACACCTTC.

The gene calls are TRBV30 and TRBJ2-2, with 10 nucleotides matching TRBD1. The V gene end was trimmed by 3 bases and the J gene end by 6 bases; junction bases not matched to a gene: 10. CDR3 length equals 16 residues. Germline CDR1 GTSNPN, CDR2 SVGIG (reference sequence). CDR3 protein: CAWRLGGTGVAGELFF. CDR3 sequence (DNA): TGTGCCTGGAGGCTCGGGGGGACAGGGGTGGCCGGGGAGCTGTTTTTT.

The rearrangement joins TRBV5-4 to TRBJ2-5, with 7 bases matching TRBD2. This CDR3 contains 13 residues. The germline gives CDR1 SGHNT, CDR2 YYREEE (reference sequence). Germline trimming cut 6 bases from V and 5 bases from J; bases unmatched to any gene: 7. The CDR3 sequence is CASTREEEETQYF. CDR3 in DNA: TGTGCCAGCACCCGGGAGGAGGAGGAGACCCAGTACTTC.

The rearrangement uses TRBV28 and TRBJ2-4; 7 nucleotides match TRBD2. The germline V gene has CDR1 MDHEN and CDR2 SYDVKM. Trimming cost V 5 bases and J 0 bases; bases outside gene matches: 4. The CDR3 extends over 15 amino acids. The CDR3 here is CASSLGGVAKNIQYF. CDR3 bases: TGTGCCAGCAGTCTGGGGGGGGTAGCCAAAAACATTCAGTACTTC. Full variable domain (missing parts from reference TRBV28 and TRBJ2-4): DVKVTQSSRYLVKRTGEKVFLECVQDMDHENMFWYRQDPGLGLRLIYFSYDVKMKEKGDIPEGYSVSREKKERFSLILESASTNQTSMYLCASSLGGVAKNIQYFGAGTRLSVL.

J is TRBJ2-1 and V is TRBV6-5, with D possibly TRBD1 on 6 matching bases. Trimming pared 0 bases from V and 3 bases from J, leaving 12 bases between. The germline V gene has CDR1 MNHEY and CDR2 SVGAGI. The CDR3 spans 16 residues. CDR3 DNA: TGTGCCAGCAGTTACTCGCCCTGGACAGTCTACAATGAGCAGTTCTTC. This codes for CASSYSPWTVYNEQFF.

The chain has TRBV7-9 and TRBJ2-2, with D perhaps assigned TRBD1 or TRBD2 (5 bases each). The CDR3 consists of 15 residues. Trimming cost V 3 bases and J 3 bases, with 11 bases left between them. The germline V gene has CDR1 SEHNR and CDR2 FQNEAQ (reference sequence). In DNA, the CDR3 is TGTGCCAGCAGCTTTTGGGGGTCATACACCGGGGAGCTGTTTTTT. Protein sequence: CASSFWGSYTGELFF.